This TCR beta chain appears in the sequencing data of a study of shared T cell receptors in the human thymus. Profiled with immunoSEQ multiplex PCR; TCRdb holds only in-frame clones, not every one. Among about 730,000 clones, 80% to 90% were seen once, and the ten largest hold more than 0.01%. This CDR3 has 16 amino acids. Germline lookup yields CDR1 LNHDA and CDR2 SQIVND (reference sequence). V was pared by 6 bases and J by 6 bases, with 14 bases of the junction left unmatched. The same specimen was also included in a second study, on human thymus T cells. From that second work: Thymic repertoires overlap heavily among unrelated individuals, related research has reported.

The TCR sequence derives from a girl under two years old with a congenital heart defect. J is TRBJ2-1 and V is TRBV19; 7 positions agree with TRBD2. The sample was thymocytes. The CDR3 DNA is TGTGCCAGTAGCATTAATAAGCGGGGCCGCTGCAATGAGCAGTTCTTC. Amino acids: CASSINKRGRCNEQFF.